This paragraph covers one T cell receptor (beta chain) sequence. The antigen is unknown. The 5'RACE method, run with constant-segment primers, produced TCR alpha and TCR beta cDNA libraries (carrying sample barcodes and UMIs). Via MiXCR, TCRdb re-called the 5' RACE reads, giving one row per CDR3 protein. Among about 340,000 distinct CDR3 sequences listed, around 15% were seen once. This sample stems from a study of T-cell memory formation after mild COVID-19. Study-level information: Largely, the TCR clusters proved donor specific.

Study observations and caveats: The study detected some responding clones in pre-infection memory, suggesting cross-reactive memory joined.

Trimming shortened V by 6 bases and J by 5 bases, and 22 bases separated the two germline ends. CDR3 length equals 15 residues. The germline V gene has CDR1 DFQATT and CDR2 SNEGSKA (reference sequence). The material sequenced was PBMCs or a T cell subset sorted from them (not recorded which). The receptor comes from a man aged 18 to 30 who had mild COVID-19 (a few samples of this study predate the infection). Cell type and time point are not known. The chain joins TRBV20-1 to TRBJ1-2, with D maybe TRBD1 (6 bases). Here the CDR3 reads CSALTPDRAQYGYTF. In DNA form, the CDR3 reads TGCAGTGCCCTCACCCCGGACAGAGCTCAGTATGGCTACACCTTC.